This entry lists 30 T cell receptor beta chains sequenced from one sample in a study of shared clonotypes between healthy human individuals. This table comes from immunoSEQ multiplex PCR, and its TCRdb copy is limited to in-frame clones, with some not included. The table records more than 2 million clones, around 95% of them present only once. Sequencing was carried out using naive CD4+ T cells sorted from blood. Subset described: CD45RA+ positively selected. The receptor source for this set is a man aged 18 to 30 in good health.

The J gene is TRBJ2-5, the V gene TRBV27; TRBD2 matches 13 bases. The germline V gene has CDR1 MNHEY and CDR2 SMNVEV (reference sequence). Unmatched junction bases numbered 25, after V lost 5 bases and J lost 10 bases. The CDR3 runs to 20 residues. In nucleotides, the CDR3 is TGTGCCAGCAGTCCCCTATTTGGGACTAGCGGGGAAGCTACCCTCCATCTCCAGTACTTC. Protein product: CASSPLFGTSGEATLHLQYF.

The chain is built from TRBV18 and TRBJ2-7, with D possibly TRBD2 on 6 matching bases. The CDR3 is 16 amino acids. The V gene's germline CDR1 is KGHSH and CDR2 LQKENI. V lost 5 bases, J lost 0 bases, and 17 bases lay in between. CDR3 residues: CASSLLGGFLSYEQYF. Here the CDR3 DNA reads TGTGCCAGCTCATTGTTGGGAGGCTTCCTCTCCTACGAGCAGTACTTC.

The rearrangement links TRBV28 to TRBJ2-1, with TRBD2 matching over 8 bases. The CDR3 loop spans 15 amino acids. The germline gives CDR1 MDHEN, CDR2 SYDVKM. V dropped 6 bases and J dropped 0; count of bases not matched to a gene: 4. The CDR3 DNA follows: TGTGCCAGCAGACGAAGCGGGAGCTCCTACAATGAGCAGTTCTTC. It translates to CASRRSGSSYNEQFF. Using reference TRBV28 and TRBJ2-1 for the parts outside the CDR3, the full variable domain is DVKVTQSSRYLVKRTGEKVFLECVQDMDHENMFWYRQDPGLGLRLIYFSYDVKMKEKGDIPEGYSVSREKKERFSLILESASTNQTSMYLCASRRSGSSYNEQFFGPGTRLTVL.

The rearrangement links TRBV7-2 to TRBJ1-1; D might be TRBD1 (6 bases). The CDR3 is 13 amino acids. CDR1 and CDR2 from the germline V gene are SGHTA and FQGNSA. Trimming cost V 8 bases and J 1 base, with 11 bases left between them. CDR3 coding DNA: TGTGCCAGCGGGGGGGGCACGAACACTGAAGCTTTCTTT. Protein product: CASGGGTNTEAFF.

The rearrangement links TRBV5-6 to TRBJ1-6; D not certain. V was cut by 2 bases and J by 8 bases, with 11 bases left in between. Germline CDR1 SGHDT, CDR2 YYEEEE. The CDR3 extends over 14 amino acids. CDR3 coding DNA: TGTGCCAGCAGCTTTGGTGGGAGATATTCACCCCTCCACTTT. Protein product: CASSFGGRYSPLHF.

The rearrangement uses TRBV18 and TRBJ1-4; D perhaps matches TRBD1 (5 bases). Trimming shortened V by 2 bases and J by 7 bases, and 23 bases separated the two germline ends. In germline, CDR1 is KGHSH, CDR2 LQKENI. CDR3 length: 18 amino acids. The CDR3 coding sequence is TGTGCCAGCTCACCAACCGCAAGGCTGGCTAATACAGGTGAAAAACTGTTTTTT. The encoded protein is CASSPTARLANTGEKLFF. The full variable domain, its missing parts supplied by reference TRBV18 and TRBJ1-4, is NAGVMQNPRHLVRRRGQEARLRCSPMKGHSHVYWYRQLPEEGLKFMVYLQKENIIDESGMPKERFSAEFPKEGPSILRIQQVVRGDSAAYFCASSPTARLANTGEKLFFGSGTQLSVL.

This chain connects TRBV5-1 to TRBJ2-7, with D unclear. Deletions cut 4 bases from V and 3 bases from J, with 20 bases between. Germline CDR1 SGHRS, CDR2 YFSETQ. The CDR3 runs to 16 residues. The CDR3, as DNA: TGCGCCAGCAGCCCACTCGCCCCAGGAATCCGCTACGAGCAGTACTTC. Translating it yields CASSPLAPGIRYEQYF.

The gene calls are TRBV5-6 and TRBJ1-1, with D possibly TRBD1 on 5 matching bases. CDR3 size: 15 residues. Trimming removed 9 bases at V and 3 bases at J, with 21 bases between. Germline lookup yields CDR1 SGHDT and CDR2 YYEEEE. The CDR3 protein is CATSSLGERDTEAFF. As DNA, the CDR3 is TGTGCCACCTCTAGCTTGGGGGAGAGGGACACTGAAGCTTTCTTT.

This chain uses TRBV30 with TRBJ1-4, with a tentative D call TRBD1 (5 bases). CDR3 length: 15 residues. Trimming took 1 base from V and 8 from J, leaving 17 bases between them. Germline lookup yields CDR1 GTSNPN and CDR2 SVGIG (reference sequence). CDR3 protein: CAWSDRIGPGEKLFF. Here the CDR3 DNA reads TGTGCCTGGAGTGACCGTATAGGGCCAGGGGAAAAACTGTTTTTT.

This sequence joins TRBV5-1 and TRBJ2-1, with 7 bases matching TRBD1. Germline V gene lookup returns CDR1 SGHRS and CDR2 YFSETQ. CDR3 length: 15 residues. The trim removed 4 bases at V and 7 bases at J, leaving 11 bases unmatched. In DNA, the CDR3 is TGCGCCAGCAGCGCGAGGGGGCTCGTCAGAAATGAGCAGTTCTTC. Translated, it gives CASSARGLVRNEQFF.

The V gene is TRBV5-4, the J gene TRBJ2-1; a possible D gene is TRBD1 (5 bases). CDR3 length: 14 residues. CDR1 and CDR2 (germline): SGHNT, YYREEE (reference sequence). Trimming removed 2 bases at V and 2 bases at J, with 8 bases between. CDR3 nucleotide sequence: TGTGCCAGCAGCTTTGGCAGGGCCTACAATGAGCAGTTCTTC. Its translation: CASSFGRAYNEQFF.

This rearrangement joins TRBV2 to TRBJ2-2; D not resolved. The CDR3 runs to 14 residues. Germline loops: CDR1 SNHLY, CDR2 FYNNEI. V shed 6 bases and J shed 0 bases, with 8 bases lying between them. The CDR3 nucleotides read TGTGCCAGCAGCCTCGCAGCGAACACCGGGGAGCTGTTTTTT. This codes for CASSLAANTGELFF.

Details on this clone: Different DNA sequences within this sample yield the same CDR3. This sequence joins TRBV5-1 and TRBJ2-7, with D perhaps matching TRBD1 or TRBD2 (5 bases each). Between the trimmed V and J ends, which lost 4 bases and 4 bases, there was a span of 12 bases. The CDR3 is 13 residues long. The germline V gene encodes CDR1 SGHRS and CDR2 YFSETQ. The CDR3 DNA sequence: TGCGCCAGCAGCCCGTCGGGGCCTTACGAGCAGTACTTC. Encoded protein: CASSPSGPYEQYF. Using reference TRBV5-1 and TRBJ2-7 for the parts outside the CDR3, the full variable domain is KAGVTQTPRYLIKTRGQQVTLSCSPISGHRSVSWYQQTPGQGLQFLFEYFSETQRNKGNFPGRFSGRQFSNSRSEMNVSTLELGDSALYLCASSPSGPYEQYFGPGTRLTVT.

The chain is built from TRBV4-1 and TRBJ2-3; D uncertain. V lost 0 bases and J lost 3, with 7 bases in between. This CDR3 has 14 amino acids. Germline CDR1 is MGHRA and CDR2 is YSYEKL. In nucleotides, the CDR3 is TGCGCCAGCAGCCAAGATAGGGCGACAGATACGCAGTATTTT. The encoded protein is CASSQDRATDTQYF.

Of note for this clone: Other DNA sequences of this sample code for an identical CDR3. This chain uses TRBV6-6 with TRBJ2-7; D might be TRBD2 (5 bases). The V and J ends lost 6 bases and 3 bases respectively, with 9 bases between them. The CDR3 is 12 amino acids. Germline CDR1 is MNHNY and CDR2 is SVGAGI (reference sequence). For the CDR3, the DNA is TGTGCCAGCAGGACCGGGGACTACGAGCAGTACTTC. As protein: CASRTGDYEQYF.

This clone was seen only once. Other DNA sequences in this sample translate to the same CDR3. The CDR3 protein is CSASGDTQYF. The CDR3 region has the DNA TGCAGTGCTTCGGGCGATACGCAGTATTTT. The chain has TRBV20-1 and TRBJ2-3; no reliable D call. Germline-derived CDR1 and CDR2 are DFQATT and SNEGSKA (reference sequence). Trimming removed 5 bases from V and 6 bases from J, with 6 bases in between. The CDR3 is made up of 10 amino acids.

About this clone: At the DNA level, this CDR3 is encoded by other sequences in the same sample as well. The J gene is TRBJ2-7, the V gene TRBV6-1; 7 positions match TRBD2. The CDR3 loop spans 12 amino acids. J lost 0 bases, V lost 8 bases, and 1 base had no gene match. Germline CDR1 reads MNHNS; CDR2 reads SASEGT. CDR3 bases: TGTGCCAGCTCGGGGGGCTCCTACGAGCAGTACTTC. It is translated as CASSGGSYEQYF.

CDR3 DNA: TGTGCCACCAGCAGAGAAATTCAGGGTTATTCTGAAGCTTTCTTT. Protein: CATSREIQGYSEAFF. This rearrangement joins TRBV15 to TRBJ1-1, with D possibly matching TRBD1 (5 bases). This CDR3 region has 15 residues. Germline-derived CDR1 and CDR2 are LNHNV and YYDKDF (reference sequence). Trimming took 0 bases from V and 6 from J, leaving 14 bases between them.

This rearrangement joins TRBV9 to TRBJ1-6; TRBD1 is a possible D gene (5 bases). Trimming left V 4 bases short and J 9 bases short, with 14 bases between. CDR1 and CDR2 (germline): SGDLS, YYNGEE. The CDR3 length is 14 residues. The CDR3 here is CASSSGTVGSPLHF. The CDR3, as DNA: TGTGCCAGCAGCTCCGGGACGGTAGGTTCACCCCTCCACTTT.

The chain uses TRBV5-1 and TRBJ2-1; the match to TRBD1 covers 8 bases. J was trimmed by 0 bases and V by 2 bases; bases with no gene match: 4. Germline values: CDR1 SGHRS, CDR2 YFSETQ. This CDR3 is built from 16 residues. CDR3 in DNA: TGCGCCAGCAGCTTACAGGGGGAGAACTCCTACAATGAGCAGTTCTTC. Protein product: CASSLQGENSYNEQFF.

The chain is built from TRBV10-3 and TRBJ2-5; TRBD2 aligns across 13 bases. The CDR3 is made up of 18 amino acids. The germline V gene encodes CDR1 ENHRY and CDR2 SYGVKD. V dropped 6 bases and J dropped 5; count of bases not matched to a gene: 15. The CDR3 loop reads CAISAGLAGDAKPETQYF. In DNA form, the CDR3 reads TGTGCCATCAGCGCCGGACTAGCGGGAGACGCAAAACCGGAGACCCAGTACTTC.

The J gene is TRBJ2-1, the V gene TRBV19; TRBD1 agrees at 7 bases. Germline CDR1 reads LNHDA; CDR2 reads SQIVND (reference sequence). The CDR3 totals 16 residues. Losses at the gene ends were 5 bases for V and 0 bases for J; bases not matched to a gene: 7. The CDR3 protein is CASSPGQLASYNEQFF. The DNA for the CDR3 is TGTGCCAGTAGTCCGGGACAGTTGGCCTCCTACAATGAGCAGTTCTTC.

J is TRBJ2-2 and V is TRBV4-3; D gene ambiguous. V was trimmed by 1 base and J by 6 bases, leaving 12 bases between them. Germline loops: CDR1 LGHNA, CDR2 YSLEER. The CDR3 length is 15 residues. Here the CDR3 reads CASSQGGRKSGELFF. The CDR3 DNA follows: TGCGCCAGCAGCCAAGGAGGACGGAAATCCGGGGAGCTGTTTTTT.

For this clone: Other DNA sequences from this sample encode an identical CDR3 as well. The chain recombines TRBV9 with TRBJ2-5; D remains ambiguous. The ends were cut back, 0 bases at V and 1 base at J, with 4 bases in the middle. CDR1 is SGDLS, CDR2 YYNGEE, per germline. The CDR3 sequence is 13 residues long. CDR3 loop: CASSVAPQETQYF. Written as DNA, the CDR3 is TGTGCCAGCAGCGTAGCGCCCCAAGAGACCCAGTACTTC. The full variable domain, in which reference TRBV9 and TRBJ2-5 provide the parts outside the CDR3, is DSGVTQTPKHLITATGQRVTLRCSPRSGDLSVYWYQQSLDQGLQFLIQYYNGEERAKGNILERFSAQQFPDLHSELNLSSLELGDSALYFCASSVAPQETQYFGPGTRLLVL.

The CDR3 DNA sequence: TGTGCCAGCAGCTTAGGCAGCCCCAATCAGCCCCAGCATTTT. Residues: CASSLGSPNQPQHF. The chain employs TRBV7-2 and TRBJ1-5; no reliable D call. The germline gives CDR1 SGHTA, CDR2 FQGNSA. This CDR3 comprises 14 residues. The V gene lost 1 base and the J gene lost 3 bases, with 7 bases spanning the gap.

The V call is TRBV2, the J call TRBJ2-5, with TRBD2 identical over 11 bases. After removal of 6 bases from V and 3 bases from J, the junction contained 18 bases not matched to a gene. The CDR3 has 19 residues. CDR1 is SNHLY, CDR2 FYNNEI, per germline. The CDR3, as DNA: TGTGCCAGCAGACCCGACGCCAGTGGCCTAGCGGGGGGTAAAGAGACCCAGTACTTC. Its protein product is CASRPDASGLAGGKETQYF. The full variable domain, completed using reference TRBV2 and TRBJ2-5, is EPEVTQTPSHQVTQMGQEVILRCVPISNHLYFYWYRQILGQKVEFLVSFYNNEISEKSEIFDDQFSVERPDGSNFTLKIRSTKLEDSAMYFCASRPDASGLAGGKETQYFGPGTRLLVL.

The rearrangement links TRBV2 to TRBJ2-1, with 7 positions matching TRBD2. V trimming: 5 bases; J trimming: 7 bases; junction bases outside the gene matches: 11. The CDR3 loop spans 15 amino acids. The germline CDR1 and CDR2 sequences are SNHLY and FYNNEI. DNA for the CDR3: TGTGCCAGCAGTTTCTTAGGGAGGGCCAGGAATGAGCAGTTCTTC. This encodes CASSFLGRARNEQFF.

This clone appeared a few times. The same CDR3 also results from other DNA sequences found in this sample. This chain joins TRBV2 and TRBJ2-7, with D unclear. Germline CDR1 is SNHLY and CDR2 is FYNNEI. Trimming stripped 2 bases from V and 3 bases from J, with 5 bases between. The CDR3 consists of 12 residues. CDR3 residues: CASSELSYEQYF. Written as DNA, the CDR3 is TGTGCCAGCAGTGAACTAAGCTACGAGCAGTACTTC. The entire variable domain, with the rest obtained from reference TRBV2 and TRBJ2-7, is as follows: EPEVTQTPSHQVTQMGQEVILRCVPISNHLYFYWYRQILGQKVEFLVSFYNNEISEKSEIFDDQFSVERPDGSNFTLKIRSTKLEDSAMYFCASSELSYEQYFGPGTRLTVT.

The genes are TRBV6-1 and TRBJ2-7; D remains unclear. Germline lookup yields CDR1 MNHNS and CDR2 SASEGT. This CDR3 comprises 13 residues. V lost 6 bases to trimming and J lost 2 bases, with 11 bases between them. Written as DNA, the CDR3 is TGTGCCAGCAGGATGGCAGGTGCCTACGAGCAGTACTTC. It translates to CASRMAGAYEQYF.

V and J are TRBV18 and TRBJ2-5; perhaps TRBD2 as D (6 bases). Germline V CDR1 and CDR2: KGHSH, LQKENI. The CDR3 runs 12 residues. V was shortened by 5 bases and J by 5 bases, with 9 bases between the two germline ends. CDR3 in DNA: TGTGCCAGCTCAGTGGAGGGGGAGACCCAGTACTTC. As protein: CASSVEGETQYF.